This is a list of T cell receptor beta chains from one sample in a study of graft-versus-host responses after intestinal transplantation. What these receptors recognize is not known. The table came from immunoSEQ multiplex PCR; TCRdb's copy has only in-frame clones and leaves some out. The sample contains around 69,000 clones, around 87% of which appear only once. Sequences were derived from unstimulated CD8+ T cells sorted from spleen or lymph node cells, sampled before transplant. These receptor sequences come from a human donor who was the organ donor for an intestinal transplant. The CDR3 runs from the conserved cysteine through the conserved F or W. D genes are given only for firm matches. Only part of the rows carry a size: once, few, many, or a class if the clone is expanded.

v_gene	d_gene	abundance	j_gene	CDR3nt	CDR3aa
TRBV27	NA	NA	TRBJ1-1	TGTGCCAGCATAGCGGTGAACACTGAAGCTTTCTTT	CASIAVNTEAFF
TRBV27	NA	NA	TRBJ1-3	TGTGCCAGCAGCTCCCTGGGGGGGGGCTCTGGAAACACCATATATTTT	CASSSLGGGSGNTIYF
TRBV6-1	TRBD1	NA	TRBJ2-4	TGTGCCAGCAGTGAACGGGTGGGACAGGGGCTTGACATTCAGTACTTC	CASSERVGQGLDIQYF
TRBV25-1	NA	NA	TRBJ1-1	TGTGCCAGCAGTGAACCCAGGCTCTCGGGGACTGAAGCTTTCTTT	CASSEPRLSGTEAFF
TRBV2	TRBD1	NA	TRBJ1-5	TGTGCCAGCGTCGGACAGGGTTTCAATCAGCCCCAGCATTTT	CASVGQGFNQPQHF
TRBV27	TRBD2	NA	TRBJ2-2	TGTGCCAGCAGTTACGGGGGGGGCCCGAACACCGGGGAGCTGTTTTTT	CASSYGGGPNTGELFF
TRBV7-8	TRBD1	NA	TRBJ1-1	TGTGCCAGCAGGCCTAACAGGGGACAAGCTGAAGCTTTCTTT	CASRPNRGQAEAFF
TRBV13	TRBD2	NA	TRBJ2-3	TGTGCCAGCAGCCCGGGACTAGCGGGGGCAGATACGCAGTATTTT	CASSPGLAGADTQYF
TRBV11-3	NA	NA	TRBJ1-1	TGTGCCAGCAGCTTGGGTCAGGGCACTGAAGCTTTCTTT	CASSLGQGTEAFF
TRBV10-3	TRBD1	NA	TRBJ1-1	TGTGCCATCAGTGATCCGGGACAGGGTATCGCTGAAGCTTTCTTT	CAISDPGQGIAEAFF
TRBV4-3	NA	NA	TRBJ1-2	TGCGCCAGCAGCCAAGGAGGAGACCACACCTTC	CASSQGGDHTF
TRBV9	NA	NA	TRBJ1-2	TGTGCCAGCAGCCCTGATGCGGGTGGCTACACCTTC	CASSPDAGGYTF
TRBV13	TRBD1	NA	TRBJ2-5	TGTGCCAGCAGCCCTGGGACAGGGACTCTCGTAGAACAAGAGACCCAGTACTTC	CASSPGTGTLVEQETQYF
TRBV10-1	TRBD2	NA	TRBJ2-3	TGCGCCAGCAGTGAGGGGATAGCGGGGGACCCGTATCCTCCCACAGATACGCAGTATTTT	CASSEGIAGDPYPPTDTQYF
TRBV7-6	NA	NA	TRBJ1-1	TGTGCCAGCAGCTTAGGCTTTTGGGATACGGCGGACCCATCGGGGACTGAAGCTTTCTTT	CASSLGFWDTADPSGTEAFF
TRBV6-5	NA	NA	TRBJ1-1	TGTGCCAGCAGTTACTCGGAGGGAGAGAACACTGAAGCTTTCTTT	CASSYSEGENTEAFF
TRBV10-3	NA	NA	TRBJ1-2	TGTGCCATCAGTGAGAGGGGGTACAGAACCTATGGCTACACCTTC	CAISERGYRTYGYTF
TRBV5-6	NA	NA	TRBJ2-3	TGTGCCAGCAGCTTGACCGAGGCGCAGTATTTT	CASSLTEAQYF
TRBV6-1	NA	NA	TRBJ1-2	TGTGCCAGCAGTGATACCGGGTCCTTCCTGAACTATGGCTACACCTTC	CASSDTGSFLNYGYTF
TRBV7-9	NA	NA	TRBJ1-2	TGTGCCAGCAGCTTGGGTGGGGGGGGCGACTATGGCTACACCTTC	CASSLGGGGDYGYTF
TRBV28	TRBD1	NA	TRBJ2-5	TGTGCCAGCAGTTTTACAGGGGTCGAGACCCAGTACTTC	CASSFTGVETQYF
TRBV28	NA	NA	TRBJ1-6	TGTGCCAGCAGTTCAACCTACAGGGCCGTCTATAATTCACCCCTCCACTTT	CASSSTYRAVYNSPLHF
TRBV5-1	TRBD1	NA	TRBJ2-3	TGCGCCAGCAGCTGGGGACAGGGTTGGCAAGATACGCAGTATTTT	CASSWGQGWQDTQYF
TRBV13	NA	few	TRBJ2-1	TGTGCCAGCAGCGGCAGGCTGAGCTCCTACAATGAGCAGTTCTTC	CASSGRLSSYNEQFF
TRBV27	TRBD1	NA	TRBJ1-1	TGTGCCAGCAGCCCGGGACAGGGGGTGGCTGAAGCTTTCTTT	CASSPGQGVAEAFF
TRBV27	NA	NA	TRBJ2-5	TGTGCCAGCAGTTCGAGGACCCAGTACTTC	CASSSRTQYF
TRBV5-6	TRBD1	NA	TRBJ1-2	TGTGCCAGCAGCGCATCACAACAGGGGGCAATTGGCTACACCTTC	CASSASQQGAIGYTF
TRBV4-1	TRBD2	once	TRBJ2-3	TGCGCCAGCAGCCCGGGGGGGCTAGATACGCAGTATTTT	CASSPGGLDTQYF
TRBV9	TRBD1	NA	TRBJ1-1	TGTGCCAGCAGCGCAGGACAGGGGAGGACTGAAGCTTTCTTT	CASSAGQGRTEAFF
TRBV10-1	TRBD2	NA	TRBJ2-1	TGCGCCAGCAGTGAATTGGCAGCGGGGGGGTACAATGAGCAGTTCTTC	CASSELAAGGYNEQFF
TRBV10-3	TRBD1	NA	TRBJ1-2	TGTGCCATCAGTGAGCGGAGGACAGGGGACGGGGGCTACACCTTC	CAISERRTGDGGYTF
TRBV2	TRBD1	NA	TRBJ1-5	TGTGCCAGCAGTGAGGGACAGAATCAGCCCCAGCATTTT	CASSEGQNQPQHF